The 18 T cell receptor beta chains below were found in one sample sequenced in a study of blood T cell repertoires in COVID-19. TCRdb's copy holds only in-frame clones and misses some; the assay was immunoSEQ multiplex PCR. Of some 30,000 clones detected, 84% appear once; the ten largest clones hold 8% to 10%. Sequenced sample: peripheral blood. These TCRs come from a man older than 75 with active COVID-19.

This sequence joins TRBV7-6 and TRBJ2-5; TRBD1 matches at 10 bases. Germline trimming cut 0 bases from V and 8 bases from J; bases unmatched to any gene: 6. Germline values: CDR1 SGHVS, CDR2 FNYEAQ. CDR3 length equals 15 residues. In nucleotides, the CDR3 is TGTGCCAGCAGCTTAGCTAGGGGGGACAGGGGAACCCAGTACTTC. Amino acids: CASSLARGDRGTQYF.

The chain recombines TRBV27 with TRBJ2-1; D is unresolved. CDR1 is MNHEY and CDR2 is SMNVEV in the germline V gene (reference sequence). Trimming pared 3 bases from V and 6 bases from J, leaving 18 bases between. This CDR3 has 16 amino acids. In DNA form, the CDR3 reads TGTGCCAGCAGTTTCTCTCGGCCCCGGTCAGGCAATGAGCAGTTCTTC. Its translation is CASSFSRPRSGNEQFF.

The rearrangement links TRBV5-1 to TRBJ2-5, with 10 bases matching TRBD2. CDR3 size: 13 residues. Trimming at V came to 5 bases and at J to 5 bases, leaving 3 bases not matched to a gene. The germline CDR1 and CDR2 sequences are SGHRS and YFSETQ. CDR3 DNA sequence: TGCGCCAGCAGTCCGGGACTAGCGGAGACCCAGTACTTC. This sequence encodes CASSPGLAETQYF.

This clone was found once. This chain connects TRBV7-8 to TRBJ1-2; D possibly corresponds to TRBD1 (5 bases). The CDR3 extends over 14 amino acids. Trimming pared 1 base from V and 8 bases from J, leaving 14 bases between. Per germline, CDR1 SGHVS and CDR2 FQNEAQ. This CDR3 reads CASSLVSGVEGYTF. The CDR3 nucleotides read TGTGCCAGCAGCTTAGTGTCGGGGGTTGAGGGCTACACCTTC.

V and J are TRBV10-3 and TRBJ1-5, with D possibly being TRBD1 (6 bases). CDR1 and CDR2 from the germline V gene are ENHRY and SYGVKD. V shed 6 bases and J shed 4 bases, with 10 bases lying between them. This CDR3 comprises 13 residues. The CDR3 DNA reads as TGTGCCATCAGCATACAGGGAAATCAGCCCCAGCATTTT. This codes for CAISIQGNQPQHF.

The sample holds a few counts of this clone. The chain joins TRBV3-1 (or the pseudogene TRBV3-2) to TRBJ1-5, with 7 bases aligning to TRBD1. With 5 bases clipped from V and 10 bases from J, the junction kept 14 bases outside the gene matches. The CDR3 is made up of 15 amino acids. The germline V gene has CDR1 LGHDT and CDR2 YNNKEL (reference sequence). The CDR3 sequence: CASSSSSGGLSPQHF. The CDR3 DNA reads as TGTGCCAGCAGCTCGAGCTCAGGGGGGCTCAGCCCCCAGCATTTT.

The rearrangement joins TRBV6-2 or TRBV6-3 to TRBJ1-1; perhaps TRBD1 as D (6 bases). This CDR3 spans 11 amino acids. Trimming pared 3 bases from V and 10 bases from J, leaving 9 bases between. CDR1 is MNHEY, CDR2 SVGEGT, per germline. This CDR3 reads CASSYLGAAFF. The CDR3 coding sequence is TGTGCCAGCAGTTATTTGGGGGCAGCTTTCTTT.

J is TRBJ1-6 and V is TRBV10-3; no reliable D call. The V gene lost 10 bases and the J gene lost 0 bases, with 13 bases spanning the gap. Germline CDR1 is ENHRY and CDR2 is SYGVKD. This CDR3 has 15 amino acids. The CDR3 coding sequence is TGTGCCACCCCCACGGGGAGCTCCTATAATTCACCCCTCCACTTT. Its translation: CATPTGSSYNSPLHF.

The chain recombines TRBV27 with TRBJ1-6; 7 bases match TRBD1. In germline, CDR1 is MNHEY, CDR2 SMNVEV (reference sequence). With V trimmed by 5 bases and J by 6 bases, 10 bases remained unmatched. The CDR3 totals 16 residues. The CDR3 here is CASSPNRTGRNSPLHF. CDR3 coding DNA: TGTGCCAGCAGTCCAAATAGGACAGGACGTAATTCACCCCTCCACTTT.

V is TRBV5-6 and J is TRBJ2-3, with D perhaps TRBD1 (5 bases). From germline, CDR1 is SGHDT and CDR2 YYEEEE. CDR3 length equals 13 residues. Trimming left V 1 base short and J 5 bases short, with 8 bases between. The CDR3: CASSLMQGDTQYF. CDR3 sequence (DNA): TGTGCCAGCAGCTTGATGCAGGGAGATACGCAGTATTTT.

The chain links TRBV19 to TRBJ2-1; 11 bases fit TRBD2. CDR1 LNHDA and CDR2 SQIVND come from the germline V gene (reference sequence). This CDR3 spans 15 amino acids. With 5 bases clipped from V and 8 bases from J, the junction kept 8 bases outside the gene matches. As DNA, the CDR3 is TGTGCCAGTAGTCGCCTCGGGACTAGCGGCGATGAGCAGTTCTTC. Amino acid sequence: CASSRLGTSGDEQFF.

DNA of the CDR3: TGTGCCAGCAGTTCCCCTCCCGGTAGCGGGTCGAAAGAGACCCAGTACTTC. This translates into CASSSPPGSGSKETQYF. The chain links TRBV28 to TRBJ2-5, with TRBD2 matching 7 bases. J lost 3 bases, V lost 4 bases, and 14 bases had no gene match. Germline V gene sequence: CDR1 MDHEN, CDR2 SYDVKM. The CDR3 runs 17 residues.

The V call is TRBV30, the J call TRBJ2-2, with TRBD1 matching over 8 bases. Germline assignment: CDR1 GTSNPN and CDR2 SVGIG (reference sequence). This CDR3 region has 13 residues. Trimming removed 8 bases from V and 5 bases from J; junction bases left unmatched: 7. CDR3 in amino acids: CASGQGITGELFF. CDR3 in DNA: TGTGCCAGTGGACAGGGTATTACCGGGGAGCTGTTTTTT.

V usage is TRBV5-4 and J usage is TRBJ2-2; 9 nucleotides line up with TRBD2. CDR3 size: 15 residues. Germline CDR1 SGHNT, CDR2 YYREEE (reference sequence). With V trimmed by 4 bases and J by 4 bases, 5 bases remained unmatched. The CDR3 loop is CASSLAGHRTGELFF. In nucleotides, the CDR3 is TGTGCCAGCAGCCTAGCGGGGCACCGCACCGGGGAGCTGTTTTTT.

The J gene is TRBJ2-7, the V gene TRBV18, with D perhaps TRBD1 (6 bases). Trimming took 3 bases from V and 3 from J, leaving 15 bases between them. Germline CDR1 reads KGHSH; CDR2 reads LQKENI. This CDR3 is built from 15 residues. DNA of the CDR3: TGTGCCAGCTCACCGCGGACAGTTGCAAACTACGAGCAGTACTTC. Translating it yields CASSPRTVANYEQYF.

V usage is TRBV24-1 and J usage is TRBJ2-1; TRBD2 matches 7 bases. This CDR3 is 14 amino acids long. Germline lookup yields CDR1 KGHDR and CDR2 SFDVKD. The V segment lost 5 bases and the J segment 2 bases; nucleotides outside the gene matches: 2. The CDR3 loop reads CATSGEGTYNEQFF. CDR3 nucleotides: TGTGCCACCAGTGGGGAGGGGACCTACAATGAGCAGTTCTTC.

This chain joins TRBV2 and TRBJ1-1; D gene uncertain. V was clipped by 4 bases and J by 1 base, with 7 bases between them. The germline V gene has CDR1 SNHLY and CDR2 FYNNEI. The CDR3 is made up of 13 amino acids. The CDR3 nucleotides are TGTGCCAGCAGTGTACAGCAGAACACTGAAGCTTTCTTT. Amino acids: CASSVQQNTEAFF.

The V call is TRBV5-1, the J call TRBJ1-2; tentatively, D is TRBD1 (6 bases). Deletions cut 4 bases from V and 5 bases from J, with 12 bases between. Looked up from germline, CDR1 is SGHRS and CDR2 is YFSETQ. The CDR3 has 13 residues. Written as DNA, the CDR3 is TGCGCCAGCAGCGGAACAGGGCGGTATGGCTACACCTTC. It encodes CASSGTGRYGYTF.